Listed below are T cell receptor beta chains from one sample, sequenced in a study of blood T cell repertoires in COVID-19. The table came from immunoSEQ multiplex PCR; TCRdb's copy has only in-frame clones and leaves some out. The sample holds about 300,000 clones, about 90% seen once. The sample comprised peripheral blood. The receptor set was obtained from a woman between 25 and 40 years old with COVID-19, enrolled during active disease. Both conserved end residues are part of each CDR3. D genes are given only for firm matches. A row's size may be missing; if present it is once, few, many or a size class.

J	D	length	V	size	DNA	CDR3
TRBJ1-1	.	15	TRBV2	.	TGTGCCAGCAAGGACCGGACTCAGTCCCCCACTGAAGCTTTCTTT	CASKDRTQSPTEAFF
TRBJ2-7	.	16	TRBV7-2	.	TGTGCCAGCAGCTTAGAGGGGGGGCGAGGACTCTACGAGCAGTACTTC	CASSLEGGRGLYEQYF
TRBJ1-6	TRBD1	15	TRBV7-2	.	TGTGCCAGCAGCTTAGCCAACAGGGGGCATTCACCCCTCCACTTT	CASSLANRGHSPLHF
TRBJ1-1	.	15	TRBV6-1	.	TGTGCCAGCAGTGAAGTCCCCGGTATGAACACTGAAGCTTTCTTT	CASSEVPGMNTEAFF
TRBJ1-2	.	12	TRBV24-1	.	TGTGCCACCAGTGAGACTAGTTATGGCTACACCTTC	CATSETSYGYTF
TRBJ2-3	.	15	TRBV5-4	.	TGTGCCAGCAGCTTGGTAGGGGGTGGCACAGATACGCAGTATTTT	CASSLVGGGTDTQYF
TRBJ2-1	.	11	TRBV5-1	.	TGCGCCAGCAGCGAGGAGGTTGAGCAGTTCTTC	CASSEEVEQFF
TRBJ1-5	TRBD1	15	TRBV7-2	.	TGTGCCAGCAGCCCAGGGACAGGGGGTTATCAGCCCCAGCATTTT	CASSPGTGGYQPQHF
TRBJ2-5	TRBD2	14	TRBV4-3	.	TGCGCCAGCAGCCTCGGGACTAGCGGAGAGACCCAGTACTTC	CASSLGTSGETQYF
TRBJ2-1	TRBD2	14	TRBV10-2	.	TGCGCCTGTCTAGCGGGGGGGCCGGGTAATGAGCAGTTCTTC	CACLAGGPGNEQFF
TRBJ1-1	.	15	TRBV7-6	.	TGTGCCAGCAGCGCCCTGACGGGGGTTTGGACTGAAGCTTTCTTT	CASSALTGVWTEAFF
TRBJ2-1	TRBD2	15	TRBV6-5	once	TGTGCCAGCAGTTGGGGACTAGCGGAGTACAATGAGCAGTTCTTC	CASSWGLAEYNEQFF
TRBJ2-7	TRBD2	16	TRBV4-3	.	TGCGCCAGCAGCCAAGATCAGACTAGCTCCATCTACGAGCAGTACTTC	CASSQDQTSSIYEQYF
TRBJ1-4	.	17	TRBV5-1	.	TGCGCCAGCAGCCCGAGGAGGGGTGAGGGAACTAATGAAAAACTGTTTTTT	CASSPRRGEGTNEKLFF
TRBJ1-1	.	13	TRBV5-8	.	TGTGCCAGCAGCCTCTGGGGGGGACGGAGAGCTTTCTTT	CASSLWGGRRAFF
TRBJ2-3	.	15	TRBV7-9	.	TGTGCCACCCGCTCGGTTGCGGTGAGCACAGATACGCAGTATTTT	CATRSVAVSTDTQYF
TRBJ2-4	.	15	TRBV18	once	TGTGCCAGCTCGGAAGACGGGGTAGCCAAAAACATTCAGTACTTC	CASSEDGVAKNIQYF
TRBJ2-3	.	13	TRBV5-1	.	TGCGCCAGCAGCCCGCCTCAGGGAGATACGCAGTATTTT	CASSPPQGDTQYF